Below are 17 T cell receptor beta chains sequenced from a single sample in a study of regulatory T cells in long-lasting Graves disease. Sample time point: persistent/refractory GD, antithyroid drugs over 5 years with positive TRAb. RNA extracted from PBMCs served as the sequencing template. The authors built TCR beta libraries using iRepertoire HTBI primers and Arm-PCR of CDR3 regions. TCRdb passed the multiplex PCR reads through MiXCR, listing each CDR3 protein once. The sample lists roughly 400,000 distinct CDR3 sequences; 20% to 25% were seen once. Sequencing used peripheral blood mononuclear cells (PBMCs), obtained when the disease was refractory, from a patient treated with antithyroid drugs. These receptors came from a female donor with Graves disease.

This chain links TRBV20-1 with TRBJ2-7; D uncertain. The CDR3 covers 11 residues. V lost 5 bases and J lost 3, with 8 bases in between. CDR1 is DFQATT and CDR2 is SNEGSKA in the germline V gene (reference sequence). DNA for the CDR3: TGCAGTGCTCCGGACGGCTACGAGCAGTACTTC. Its translation is CSAPDGYEQYF.

V is TRBV4-1 and J is TRBJ2-7, with no clear D. The germline V and J ends were trimmed by 1 base and 5 bases, with 9 bases remaining between them. Germline CDR1 and CDR2: MGHRA and YSYEKL. CDR3 size: 13 residues. CDR3 sequence (DNA): TGCGCCAGCAGCCAAGTCGAAGGTGACGAGCAGTACTTC. Translation gives CASSQVEGDEQYF.

This clonotype was detected many times. In DNA form, the CDR3 reads TGTGCCAGCAGTTCCGAGGTTAGGGGGACCCAGTACTTC. It specifies CASSSEVRGTQYF. The chain is built from TRBV6-5 and TRBJ2-5, with TRBD1 as a possible D gene (5 bases). Trimming left V 4 bases short and J 7 bases short, with 13 bases between. CDR3 length equals 13 residues. Germline V CDR1 and CDR2: MNHEY, SVGAGI.

This clonotype was observed many times. This rearrangement joins TRBV28 to TRBJ1-5; a possible D gene is TRBD1 (6 bases). The CDR3 is made up of 16 amino acids. Germline loops: CDR1 MDHEN, CDR2 SYDVKM. V was shortened by 3 bases and J by 3 bases, with 15 bases between the two germline ends. CDR3 sequence reads: CASSFVGTSINQPQHF. In nucleotides, the CDR3 is TGTGCCAGCAGTTTTGTCGGGACATCAATCAATCAGCCCCAGCATTTT.

This clonotype was counted between two and nine times. This chain uses TRBV4-2 with TRBJ1-1, with 10 bases lining up with TRBD1. The V gene's germline CDR1 is LGHNA and CDR2 YNFKEQ. This CDR3 has 21 residues. The junction had 20 bases not matched to a gene; V was cut back by 2 bases and J by 2 bases. The CDR3 spells CASSQLHMGTGAKGGNTEAFF. The CDR3 DNA is TGTGCCAGCAGCCAATTACATATGGGGACAGGGGCGAAGGGCGGAAACACTGAAGCTTTCTTT.

There are a few counts of this clonotype. This clone may be a read error of a much larger clone one base away. The chain couples TRBV29-1 to TRBJ2-5, with unresolved D. In germline, CDR1 is SQVTM, CDR2 ANQGSEA. Trimming pared 0 bases from V and 5 bases from J, leaving 10 bases between. The length of the CDR3 is 13 residues. Here the CDR3 DNA reads TGCAGCGTTGAAGACCCATCTACGGAGACCCAGTACTTC. Protein sequence: CSVEDPSTETQYF.

The chain joins TRBV30 to TRBJ1-2, with 7 bases matching TRBD1. CDR1 and CDR2 from the germline V gene are GTSNPN and SVGIG (reference sequence). V dropped 5 bases and J dropped 2; count of bases not matched to a gene: 2. The length of the CDR3 is 12 residues. DNA of the CDR3: TGTGCCTGGCAGGGGGGGAACTATGGCTACACCTTC. Amino acid sequence: CAWQGGNYGYTF.

There are many counts of this clonotype. The V and J genes are TRBV28 and TRBJ1-2; TRBD1 matches 10 bases. Trimming cost V 3 bases and J 4 bases; bases outside gene matches: 5. Germline-derived CDR1 and CDR2 are MDHEN and SYDVKM. The CDR3 contains 15 residues. CDR3 amino acids: CASSFRDRGVYGYTF. The CDR3, as DNA: TGTGCCAGCAGTTTTCGGGACAGGGGTGTCTATGGCTACACCTTC.

This clonotype showed up just a few times. V usage is TRBV27 and J usage is TRBJ1-1; 8 nucleotides agree with TRBD1. The J segment lost 3 bases and the V segment lost 3 bases, leaving 6 bases of the junction unmatched. The germline CDR1 and CDR2 sequences are MNHEY and SMNVEV (reference sequence). The CDR3 is 15 amino acids. The CDR3 DNA reads TGTGCCAGCAGTTTTTACCCAGGGGGCGACACTGAAGCTTTCTTT. Protein: CASSFYPGGDTEAFF.

This clonotype was counted ten times or more. The chain joins TRBV5-1 to TRBJ1-1; 9 nucleotides align to TRBD1. J was trimmed by 3 bases and V by 2 bases; bases with no gene match: 5. The CDR3 has 15 residues. The germline gives CDR1 SGHRS, CDR2 YFSETQ. The CDR3 loop is CASSLQGAGDTEAFF. The CDR3 region has the DNA TGCGCCAGCAGCTTACAGGGGGCGGGAGACACTGAAGCTTTCTTT.

This clonotype was seen a handful of times. This chain uses TRBV4-1 with TRBJ2-7; D unresolved. The CDR3 is 13 residues long. Germline V gives CDR1 MGHRA, CDR2 YSYEKL. V was trimmed by 1 base and J by 3 bases, leaving 7 bases between them. CDR3 protein: CASSQGLHYEQYF. The CDR3 bases are TGCGCCAGCAGCCAAGGACTTCACTACGAGCAGTACTTC.

This clonotype was counted ten times or more. The genes are TRBV2 and TRBJ2-7, with 11 bases aligning to TRBD2. The ends lost 8 bases at V and 6 bases at J; junction bases unmatched: 6. The germline V gene has CDR1 SNHLY and CDR2 FYNNEI. This CDR3 region has 13 residues. CDR3 in DNA: TGTGCCAGCTTGACTAGCGGGAAAGGCGAGCAGTACTTC. Translating gives CASLTSGKGEQYF.

This clonotype has a count of ten or more. The chain recombines TRBV7-2 with TRBJ1-5, with unresolved D. The V end was cut by 5 bases, the J end by 2 bases, with 13 bases between. This CDR3 has 15 amino acids. CDR1 SGHTA and CDR2 FQGNSA come from the germline V gene. CDR3 residues: CASSPEYLGNQPQHF. CDR3 sequence (DNA): TGTGCCAGCAGCCCCGAGTACCTTGGCAATCAGCCCCAGCATTTT.

In its sample, this clonotype was seen many times. This chain connects TRBV2 to TRBJ2-7; perhaps TRBD2 as D (5 bases). This CDR3 is 14 amino acids long. Germline V gene data show CDR1 as SNHLY and CDR2 as FYNNEI. The ends were cut back, 4 bases at V and 1 base at J, with 11 bases in the middle. CDR3 coding DNA: TGTGCCAGCAGTGTGGGAGCGGAATCCTACGAGCAGTACTTC. This sequence encodes CASSVGAESYEQYF.

The CDR3 loop is CSVARRDEQYF. The DNA of the CDR3 is TGCAGCGTTGCCAGGAGAGACGAGCAGTACTTC. The chain employs TRBV29-1 and TRBJ2-7; D is unclear. Trimming stripped 4 bases from V and 5 bases from J, with 9 bases between. Germline V CDR1 and CDR2: SQVTM, ANQGSEA. The CDR3 has 11 residues.

This chain joins TRBV27 and TRBJ2-5; 8 bases align to TRBD1. The CDR3 totals 16 residues. Germline V CDR1 and CDR2: MNHEY, SMNVEV (reference sequence). The V and J ends lost 2 bases and 5 bases, in that order; junction bases with no gene match: 10. CDR3 residues: CASSLGGTGLGETQYF. The CDR3, as DNA: TGTGCCAGCAGTTTAGGAGGGACAGGCCTAGGGGAGACCCAGTACTTC.

Only a few counts were recorded for this clonotype. This chain links TRBV24-1 with TRBJ2-2; unclear D gene. This CDR3 is built from 16 residues. Trimming removed 1 base from V and 0 bases from J, with 8 bases in between. The germline V gene encodes CDR1 KGHDR and CDR2 SFDVKD. This chain's CDR3 is CATSDLPISNTGELFF. The CDR3 DNA reads TGTGCCACCAGTGATTTACCAATTTCGAACACCGGGGAGCTGTTTTTT.